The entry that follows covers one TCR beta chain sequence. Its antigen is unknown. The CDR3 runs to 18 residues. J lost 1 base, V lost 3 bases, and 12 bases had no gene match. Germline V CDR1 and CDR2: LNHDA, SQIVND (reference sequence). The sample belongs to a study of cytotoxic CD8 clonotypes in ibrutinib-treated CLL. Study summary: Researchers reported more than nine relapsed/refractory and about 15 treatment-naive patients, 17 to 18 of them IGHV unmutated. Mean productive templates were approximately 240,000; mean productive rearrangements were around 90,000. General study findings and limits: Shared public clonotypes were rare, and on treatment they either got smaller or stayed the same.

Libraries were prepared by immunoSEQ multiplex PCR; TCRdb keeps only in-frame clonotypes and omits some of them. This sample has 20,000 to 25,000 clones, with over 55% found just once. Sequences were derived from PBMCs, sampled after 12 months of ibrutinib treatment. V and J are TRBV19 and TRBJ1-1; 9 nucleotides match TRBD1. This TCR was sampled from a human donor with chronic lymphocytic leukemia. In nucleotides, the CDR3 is TGTGCCAGTAGTATGCCCGCAACCGGGACAGGGTGGAACACTGAAGCTTTCTTT. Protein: CASSMPATGTGWNTEAFF.